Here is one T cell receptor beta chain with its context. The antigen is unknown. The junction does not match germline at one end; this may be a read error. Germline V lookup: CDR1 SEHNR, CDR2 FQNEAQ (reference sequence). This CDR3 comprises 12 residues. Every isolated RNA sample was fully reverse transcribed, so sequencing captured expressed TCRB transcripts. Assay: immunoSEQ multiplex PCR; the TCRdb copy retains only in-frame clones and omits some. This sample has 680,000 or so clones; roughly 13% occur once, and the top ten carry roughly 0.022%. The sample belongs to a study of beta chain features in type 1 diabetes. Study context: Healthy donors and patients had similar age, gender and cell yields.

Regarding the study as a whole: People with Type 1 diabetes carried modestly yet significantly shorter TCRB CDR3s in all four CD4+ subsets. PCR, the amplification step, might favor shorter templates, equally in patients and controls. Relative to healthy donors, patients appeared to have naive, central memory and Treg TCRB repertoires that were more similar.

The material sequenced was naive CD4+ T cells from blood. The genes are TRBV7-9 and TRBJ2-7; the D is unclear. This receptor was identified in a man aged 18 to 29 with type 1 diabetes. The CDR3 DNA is TGTGCCAGCAGCTTAGGAGCAGGCCAAGGGCACTTC. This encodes CASSLGAGQGHF.